These 16 T cell receptor beta chains were sequenced from one sample in a study of early stage breast cancer tumors. The data were produced by immunoSEQ multiplex PCR, yet TCRdb's version contains in-frame clones alone and is incomplete. The sample shows 25,000 to 35,000 clones, 70% to 75% of them seen only once. Sequenced sample: blood. These receptor sequences come from a person in their 40s with breast cancer.

The V gene is TRBV5-1, the J gene TRBJ1-1; a weak D match, TRBD1 (5 bases). The CDR3 runs to 15 residues. Between the trimmed V and J ends, which lost 0 bases and 7 bases, there was a span of 16 bases. From germline, CDR1 is SGHRS and CDR2 YFSETQ. The CDR3 reads CASSLEGLGVGEAFF. The CDR3 nucleotides are TGCGCCAGCAGCTTGGAGGGGCTGGGGGTCGGTGAAGCTTTCTTT.

This rearrangement joins TRBV7-2 to TRBJ2-1, with 10 bases fitting TRBD2. This CDR3 is 15 amino acids long. V was clipped by 5 bases and J by 2 bases; unmatched bases: 3. Germline V gives CDR1 SGHTA, CDR2 FQGNSA. The CDR3 spells CASSRAGGPYNEQFF. In DNA form, the CDR3 reads TGTGCCAGCAGCAGAGCGGGAGGGCCCTACAATGAGCAGTTCTTC.

This chain links TRBV5-4 with TRBJ2-7; D is undetermined. The germline gives CDR1 SGHNT, CDR2 YYREEE (reference sequence). This CDR3 region has 13 residues. Trimming left V 4 bases short and J 4 bases short, with 12 bases between. The chain's CDR3 is CASSPLPGYEQYF. CDR3 in DNA: TGTGCCAGCAGCCCCCTTCCTGGGTACGAGCAGTACTTC.

The chain couples TRBV18 to TRBJ2-5; 14 nucleotides align to TRBD2. Germline V gives CDR1 KGHSH, CDR2 LQKENI. The CDR3 spans 16 residues. Trimming removed 5 bases from V and 5 bases from J; junction bases left unmatched: 7. DNA of the CDR3: TGTGCCAGCTCATCGACTAGCGGGAGGGTATGGGAGACCCAGTACTTC. Its protein product is CASSSTSGRVWETQYF.

This clone has only one observation. The chain employs TRBV11-3 and TRBJ2-5; 11 bases agree with TRBD2. The junction had 14 bases not matched to a gene; V was cut back by 4 bases and J by 7 bases. The CDR3 has 17 amino acids. CDR1 is SGHNT and CDR2 is YENEEA in the germline V gene. CDR3 sequence: CASSWGPMTSGKGTQYF. The CDR3 DNA follows: TGTGCCAGCAGCTGGGGACCGATGACTAGCGGGAAAGGGACCCAGTACTTC. Full variable domain (outside the CDR3, taken from reference TRBV11-3 and TRBJ2-5): EAGVVQSPRYKIIEKKQPVAFWCNPISGHNTLYWYLQNLGQGPELLIRYENEEAVDDSQLPKDRFSAERLKGVDSTLKIQPAELGDSAVYLCASSWGPMTSGKGTQYFGPGTRLLVL.

The V call is TRBV18, the J call TRBJ2-7; TRBD1 aligns across 11 bases. CDR3 length: 13 residues. The ends lost 3 bases at V and 6 bases at J; junction bases unmatched: 1. From germline, CDR1 is KGHSH and CDR2 LQKENI. CDR3 amino acids: CASSPGTGGEQYF. In DNA, the CDR3 is TGTGCCAGCTCACCCGGGACAGGGGGCGAGCAGTACTTC.

The chain recombines TRBV10-3 with TRBJ1-2, with TRBD1 matching 8 bases. The CDR3 spans 14 residues. With 0 bases clipped from V and 3 bases from J, the junction kept 0 bases outside the gene matches. From germline, CDR1 is ENHRY and CDR2 SYGVKD. CDR3 sequence reads: CAISESTGDYGYTF. Written as DNA, the CDR3 is TGTGCCATCAGTGAGTCGACAGGGGACTATGGCTACACCTTC.

This chain links TRBV5-4 with TRBJ2-3; no reliable D call. Germline V gives CDR1 SGHNT, CDR2 YYREEE (reference sequence). The CDR3 is made up of 13 amino acids. Trimming pared 1 base from V and 2 bases from J, leaving 5 bases between. CDR3 region: CASSLNPTDTQYF. CDR3 in DNA: TGTGCCAGCAGCTTGAACCCCACAGATACGCAGTATTTT.

V usage is TRBV14 and J usage is TRBJ2-7, with 7 nucleotides matching TRBD1. This CDR3 is 18 amino acids long. From germline, CDR1 is SGHDN and CDR2 FVKESK. Trimming removed 6 bases from V and 3 bases from J; junction bases left unmatched: 20. CDR3: CASSQLNSQGVGVYEQYF. CDR3 coding DNA: TGTGCCAGCAGTCAATTAAACTCCCAGGGGGTAGGGGTCTACGAGCAGTACTTC.

This clone was observed a single time. This chain joins TRBV11-2 and TRBJ1-1; D perhaps matches TRBD1 (5 bases). The CDR3 sequence is 16 residues long. V dropped 4 bases and J dropped 1 base, with 16 bases sitting between them. CDR1 and CDR2 from the germline V gene are SGHAT and FQNNGV. CDR3 sequence reads: CASSSSLTGPNTEAFF. CDR3 coding DNA: TGTGCCAGCAGCTCCTCCTTAACAGGACCGAACACTGAAGCTTTCTTT.

The chain joins TRBV7-6 to TRBJ1-4; TRBD1 agrees at 8 bases. Trimming at V came to 1 base and at J to 2 bases, leaving 6 bases not matched to a gene. The CDR3 length is 17 residues. Germline loops: CDR1 SGHVS, CDR2 FNYEAQ. CDR3: CASSLGDRGRTNEKLFF. The CDR3 coding sequence is TGTGCCAGCAGCTTAGGAGACAGGGGTAGGACTAATGAAAAACTGTTTTTT.

The genes are TRBV28 and TRBJ2-1; 13 bases line up with TRBD2. The CDR3 length is 19 residues. The trim removed 6 bases at V and 3 bases at J, leaving 14 bases unmatched. CDR1 and CDR2 from the germline V gene are MDHEN and SYDVKM. The CDR3 region has the DNA TGTGCCAGCAGCCCCAATTTGCGGACTAGCGGGAGTTACTACAATGAGCAGTTCTTC. Residues: CASSPNLRTSGSYYNEQFF.

The chain employs TRBV6-6 and TRBJ2-2; 12 bases align to TRBD2. The CDR3 has 15 amino acids. Germline loops: CDR1 MNHNY, CDR2 SVGAGI (reference sequence). V dropped 3 bases and J dropped 7; count of bases not matched to a gene: 3. The CDR3 sequence is CASSYRTSGNGELFF. CDR3 coding DNA: TGTGCCAGCAGTTATCGGACTAGCGGGAACGGGGAGCTGTTTTTT.

This chain connects TRBV4-3 to TRBJ2-2; possibly TRBD2 for D (6 bases). The CDR3 has 17 residues. Trimming removed 2 bases at V and 1 base at J, with 14 bases between. Germline values: CDR1 LGHNA, CDR2 YSLEER. For the CDR3, the DNA is TGCGCCAGCAGCCAAATTACCCGGGACTGGAACACCGGGGAGCTGTTTTTT. The encoded protein is CASSQITRDWNTGELFF.

This clone was counted once. The chain carries TRBV5-6 and TRBJ2-3; D not certain. V was trimmed by 3 bases and J by 0 bases, leaving 5 bases between them. The length of the CDR3 is 13 residues. Germline CDR1 SGHDT, CDR2 YYEEEE. This chain's CDR3 is CASSSPSTDTQYF. In nucleotides, the CDR3 is TGTGCCAGCAGCTCCCCTAGCACAGATACGCAGTATTTT.

V gene TRBV7-6 combines with J gene TRBJ2-3; TRBD2 might be the D (5 bases). V was pared by 1 base and J by 14 bases, with 16 bases between. CDR1 SGHVS and CDR2 FNYEAQ come from the germline V gene. CDR3 size: 13 residues. As DNA, the CDR3 is TGTGCCAGCAGCTTAGAAAGGCGGGCGAATTGGTATTTT. Translated, it gives CASSLERRANWYF.